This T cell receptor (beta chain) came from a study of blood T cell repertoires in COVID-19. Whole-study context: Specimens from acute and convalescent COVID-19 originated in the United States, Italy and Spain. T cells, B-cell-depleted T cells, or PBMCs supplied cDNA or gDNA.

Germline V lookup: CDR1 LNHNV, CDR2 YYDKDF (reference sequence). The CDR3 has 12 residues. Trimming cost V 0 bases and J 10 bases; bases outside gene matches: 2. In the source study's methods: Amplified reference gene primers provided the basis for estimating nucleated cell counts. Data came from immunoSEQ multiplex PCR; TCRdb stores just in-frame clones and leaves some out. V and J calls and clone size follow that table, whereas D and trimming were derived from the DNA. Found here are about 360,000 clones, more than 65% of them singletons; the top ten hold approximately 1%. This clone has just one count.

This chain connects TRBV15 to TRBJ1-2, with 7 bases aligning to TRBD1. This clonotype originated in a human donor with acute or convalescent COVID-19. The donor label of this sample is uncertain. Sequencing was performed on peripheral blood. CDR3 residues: CATSRDRGNYTF. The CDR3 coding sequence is TGTGCCACCAGCAGAGACAGGGGGAACTACACCTTC.